This T cell receptor beta chain originates from a study of cytomegalovirus exposure and HLA in healthy donors. Whole-study context: Researchers found that 81% of about 400 genotyped donors fell within the Caucasian-associated ancestry cluster. Study outcomes and limitations: The authors considered a cluster of highly shared sequence variants likely to be a sequencing artifact.

The ends lost 5 bases at V and 9 bases at J; junction bases unmatched: 7. Looked up from germline, CDR1 is SEHNR and CDR2 is FQNEAQ (reference sequence). The CDR3 runs 15 residues. The primer mix had 60 Vbeta and 13 Jbeta primers. Produced via immunoSEQ multiplex PCR; TCRdb's table is partial and in-frame only. The sample records roughly 95,000 clones, approximately 80% being singletons. With respect to this clone: The antigen remains unidentified.

This chain connects TRBV7-9 to TRBJ1-6; TRBD1 agrees at 10 bases. Sequencing was performed on PBMCs. The receptor's source is a man aged 30 to 39 in good health and CMV-seropositive. The CDR3 here is CASSPRQGAGSPLHF. The CDR3 coding sequence is TGTGCCAGCAGCCCTCGACAGGGGGCGGGTTCACCCCTCCACTTT.